The subject of this entry is one T cell receptor beta chain. Its antigen is still unknown. The data were taken from a study of blood T cells in healthy people across ages. Study outcomes and limitations: What prevented conclusive comparison of naive and antigen-experienced cells was that PBMCs were unsorted. Percentage of naive T cells showed a strong correlation with TCR beta diversity.

The authors ran a second PCR of roughly 6 to 12 cycles using a sample-barcoded 5' primer and a J-beta primer mix. In TCRdb, the 5' RACE reads were re-called with MiXCR into one record per CDR3 protein. The sample records 730,000 or so distinct CDR3 sequences, about 40% being singletons. Each sample had at least 6 million PBMCs isolated. The amount of total RNA extracted per sample was at least 5 micrograms. The clonotype comes from a woman aged 60-75 years in good health. The material sequenced was blood.

CDR3 DNA: TGTGCCAGCAGGTACTCAACAGGGCCCGGCTACACCTTC. The encoded protein is CASRYSTGPGYTF. The chain employs TRBV14 and TRBJ1-2; weak D call: TRBD1 (6 bases). Germline V CDR1 and CDR2: SGHDN, FVKESK. The CDR3 sequence is 13 residues long. Deletions cut 6 bases from V and 8 bases from J, with 16 bases between.